This passage covers 27 T cell receptor beta chains from one sample sequenced in a study of blood T cell repertoires in COVID-19. TCRdb keeps only in-frame clones here, not all; method: immunoSEQ multiplex PCR. The table lists about 67,000 clones, roughly 73% of them singletons. The sample comprised peripheral blood. The source of these receptors is a woman aged 55-69 years with acute or convalescent COVID-19.

The chain combines TRBV7-2 with TRBJ2-2; D possibly corresponds to TRBD2 (6 bases). Between the trimmed V and J ends, which lost 5 bases and 0 bases, there was a span of 10 bases. The CDR3 length is 15 residues. Germline CDR1 SGHTA, CDR2 FQGNSA. CDR3 nucleotide sequence: TGTGCCAGCAGCCCCTCGGGAGCGAACACCGGGGAGCTGTTTTTT. Translated: CASSPSGANTGELFF.

This chain joins TRBV19 and TRBJ2-1; 7 bases map to TRBD2. The CDR3 covers 17 residues. V gave up 1 base and J gave up 0 bases; unmatched junction bases: 6. Germline-derived CDR1 and CDR2 are LNHDA and SQIVND (reference sequence). In nucleotides, the CDR3 is TGTGCCAGTAGTATAGCGGGGGGTCTAAGCTCCTACAATGAGCAGTTCTTC. It codes for CASSIAGGLSSYNEQFF. Full variable domain (missing parts from reference TRBV19 and TRBJ2-1): DGGITQSPKYLFRKEGQNVTLSCEQNLNHDAMYWYRQDPGQGLRLIYYSQIVNDFQKGDIAEGYSVSREKKESFPLTVTSAQKNPTAFYLCASSIAGGLSSYNEQFFGPGTRLTVL.

This sequence joins TRBV10-3 and TRBJ2-7; the D is unclear. The ends were cut back, 1 base at V and 6 bases at J, with 13 bases in the middle. The CDR3 is made up of 14 amino acids. Per germline, CDR1 ENHRY and CDR2 SYGVKD. The CDR3 DNA follows: TGTGCCATCAGTGAGTTAATGGCCTCCGTCGAGCAGTACTTC. Its protein product is CAISELMASVEQYF.

The V call is TRBV6-5, the J call TRBJ1-2; 9 bases match TRBD1. Trimming cost V 9 bases and J 8 bases; bases outside gene matches: 4. This CDR3 has 11 residues. Germline loops: CDR1 MNHEY, CDR2 SVGAGI. The CDR3: CARGQGDGYTF. The CDR3 coding sequence is TGTGCCAGGGGACAGGGAGACGGCTACACCTTC.

The chain couples TRBV9 to TRBJ2-5; 11 bases map to TRBD1. Unmatched junction bases numbered 5, after V lost 3 bases and J lost 1 base. Germline V CDR1 and CDR2: SGDLS, YYNGEE. The CDR3 extends over 16 amino acids. The CDR3, as DNA: TGTGCCAGCAGCGCTGGACAGGGGGCCTTCCAAGAGACCCAGTACTTC. It specifies CASSAGQGAFQETQYF.

This chain links TRBV4-1 with TRBJ2-2; a possible D gene is TRBD1 (6 bases). The CDR3 extends over 16 amino acids. Germline-derived CDR1 and CDR2 are MGHRA and YSYEKL. The V end was cut by 2 bases, the J end by 1 base, with 11 bases between. The CDR3 DNA reads as TGCGCCAGCAGCCAAACAGGGCTGTTGAACACCGGGGAGCTGTTTTTT. It is translated as CASSQTGLLNTGELFF.

The V call is TRBV12-5, the J call TRBJ1-1; no firm D call. V lost 3 bases and J lost 8, with 10 bases in between. Germline loops: CDR1 LGHNT, CDR2 FRNRAP. The CDR3 spans 12 residues. This CDR3 is CASGLEGFEAFF. The CDR3 bases are TGTGCTAGTGGTTTAGAGGGTTTCGAAGCTTTCTTT.

V gene TRBV7-9 combines with J gene TRBJ2-2, with D tentatively TRBD1 (6 bases). In germline, CDR1 is SEHNR, CDR2 FQNEAQ (reference sequence). Trimming shortened V by 0 bases and J by 6 bases, and 17 bases separated the two germline ends. There are 17 residues in the CDR3. This chain's CDR3 is CASSLAHRAGSAGELFF. DNA of the CDR3: TGTGCCAGCAGCTTAGCGCACAGGGCAGGTTCGGCCGGGGAGCTGTTTTTT.

The genes are TRBV7-9 and TRBJ2-4, with a tentative D call TRBD1 (6 bases). Per the germline V gene, CDR1 is SEHNR and CDR2 is FQNEAQ (reference sequence). The V gene lost 5 bases and the J gene lost 8 bases, with 16 bases spanning the gap. The CDR3 is made up of 14 amino acids. The CDR3 region has the DNA TGTGCCAGCAGCGAAAAACAGGGCCTGGACATTCAGTACTTC. As protein: CASSEKQGLDIQYF.

This rearrangement joins TRBV5-1 to TRBJ1-1, with D tentatively TRBD1 (5 bases). The V gene lost 0 bases and the J gene lost 0 bases, with 6 bases spanning the gap. This CDR3 has 14 residues. Germline lookup yields CDR1 SGHRS and CDR2 YFSETQ. The CDR3 DNA reads TGCGCCAGCAGCTTGGGGACACTGAACACTGAAGCTTTCTTT. Translating gives CASSLGTLNTEAFF.

The V call is TRBV4-2, the J call TRBJ1-1, with TRBD1 matching 10 bases. Unmatched junction bases numbered 8, after V lost 4 bases and J lost 0 bases. Germline assignment: CDR1 LGHNA and CDR2 YNFKEQ. This CDR3 is 17 amino acids long. CDR3 amino acids: CASSRRTGGLMNTEAFF. The DNA for the CDR3 is TGTGCCAGCAGCCGCCGGACAGGGGGACTAATGAACACTGAAGCTTTCTTT.

J is TRBJ1-3 and V is TRBV9; D might be TRBD1 (5 bases). Between the trimmed V and J ends, which lost 2 bases and 0 bases, there was a span of 15 bases. The CDR3 sequence is 17 residues long. CDR1 is SGDLS and CDR2 is YYNGEE in the germline V gene. The CDR3 region is CASSVFDRSSSGNTIYF. CDR3 nucleotides: TGTGCCAGCAGCGTCTTCGACAGAAGTAGCTCTGGAAACACCATATATTTT.

The gene calls are TRBV10-3 and TRBJ2-3; 8 positions match TRBD1. CDR3 length: 12 residues. Germline-derived CDR1 and CDR2 are ENHRY and SYGVKD. Trimming at V came to 11 bases and at J to 5 bases, leaving 6 bases not matched to a gene. Here the CDR3 DNA reads TGTGCCTGTGGACAGGGCAAAGATACGCAGTATTTT. Protein: CACGQGKDTQYF.

This clone was found a few times. The V call is TRBV2, the J call TRBJ2-3; D may be TRBD2 (7 bases). This CDR3 has 15 residues. Germline V gene data show CDR1 as SNHLY and CDR2 as FYNNEI. Trimming took off 10 bases at V and 3 bases at J, with 20 bases between the two ends. Here the CDR3 reads CATGVLGGGTDTQYF. Written as DNA, the CDR3 is TGTGCCACCGGCGTCTTGGGAGGGGGAACAGATACGCAGTATTTT.

CDR3 bases: TGCAGTGCTAGTTCCCCGACAGGGAATCAGCCCCAGCATTTT. Protein product: CSASSPTGNQPQHF. The V gene is TRBV20-1, the J gene TRBJ1-5; 7 bases align to TRBD1. This CDR3 comprises 14 residues. CDR1 and CDR2 (germline): DFQATT, SNEGSKA (reference sequence). Germline trimming cut 3 bases from V and 4 bases from J; bases unmatched to any gene: 6.

This sequence joins TRBV5-1 and TRBJ1-1; a possible D gene is TRBD1 (5 bases). Trimming stripped 4 bases from V and 3 bases from J, with 10 bases between. The germline V gene has CDR1 SGHRS and CDR2 YFSETQ. The CDR3 is made up of 13 amino acids. CDR3 residues: CASSPGGDTEAFF. As DNA, the CDR3 is TGCGCCAGCAGCCCTGGGGGGGACACTGAAGCTTTCTTT.

The chain carries TRBV7-2 and TRBJ2-3; 7 bases line up with TRBD1. The junction had 4 bases not matched to a gene; V was cut back by 4 bases and J by 6 bases. The CDR3 totals 13 residues. Germline assignment: CDR1 SGHTA and CDR2 FQGNSA. The CDR3 DNA reads TGTGCCAGCAGCTCGACAGGGTTGGATACGCAGTATTTT. This codes for CASSSTGLDTQYF.

The chain is built from TRBV10-3 and TRBJ2-1; the match to TRBD2 covers 9 bases. After removal of 6 bases from V and 6 bases from J, the junction contained 9 bases not matched to a gene. CDR1 is ENHRY, CDR2 SYGVKD, per germline. This CDR3 region has 15 residues. The CDR3 sequence is CAIRNAGGPGNEQFF. CDR3 in DNA: TGTGCCATCAGAAATGCGGGGGGGCCCGGCAATGAGCAGTTCTTC.

This rearrangement joins TRBV5-1 to TRBJ2-7; the match to TRBD1 covers 7 bases. The J segment lost 5 bases and the V segment lost 0 bases, leaving 2 bases of the junction unmatched. Looked up from germline, CDR1 is SGHRS and CDR2 is YFSETQ. The CDR3 extends over 13 amino acids. The CDR3 region has the DNA TGCGCCAGCAGCTTGGCCCAGGGGGACGAGCAGTACTTC. Protein sequence: CASSLAQGDEQYF.

The V call is TRBV28, the J call TRBJ2-4, with D perhaps TRBD1 (6 bases). Germline V gives CDR1 MDHEN, CDR2 SYDVKM. Deletions cut 4 bases from V and 9 bases from J, with 19 bases between. The CDR3 runs 15 residues. For the CDR3, the DNA is TGTGCCAGCAGTTCCCTCGGCAGGGGTATGGGCATTCAGTACTTC. It is translated as CASSSLGRGMGIQYF.

V and J are TRBV5-1 and TRBJ2-5; D gene unclear. Germline-derived CDR1 and CDR2 are SGHRS and YFSETQ. This CDR3 contains 13 residues. V lost 7 bases, J lost 1 base, and 11 bases lay in between. The CDR3 sequence: CASGQQPQETQYF. The CDR3 bases are TGCGCCAGCGGGCAACAACCCCAAGAGACCCAGTACTTC. Looking up the rest from reference TRBV5-1 and TRBJ2-5 gives the full variable domain: KAGVTQTPRYLIKTRGQQVTLSCSPISGHRSVSWYQQTPGQGLQFLFEYFSETQRNKGNFPGRFSGRQFSNSRSEMNVSTLELGDSALYLCASGQQPQETQYFGPGTRLLVL.

The V and J genes are TRBV5-6 and TRBJ2-7, with 7 positions matching TRBD2. V was pared by 1 base and J by 7 bases, with 2 bases of the junction left unmatched. Germline assignment: CDR1 SGHDT and CDR2 YYEEEE. The CDR3 loop spans 12 amino acids. In nucleotides, the CDR3 is TGTGCCAGCAGCTTGTGGCGGGGGGAGCAGTACTTC. It encodes CASSLWRGEQYF.

This clone is labeled as medium-sized (0.01 to 0.1%). This chain joins TRBV7-6 and TRBJ2-3, with D unresolved. Germline values: CDR1 SGHVS, CDR2 FNYEAQ. V was trimmed by 2 bases and J by 0 bases, leaving 12 bases between them. This CDR3 has 16 residues. This chain's CDR3 is CASSLSAAASTDTQYF. The CDR3 DNA is TGTGCCAGCAGCTTAAGCGCGGCTGCTAGCACAGATACGCAGTATTTT.

The genes are TRBV24-1 and TRBJ2-1; maybe TRBD2 (5 bases). The CDR3 length is 18 residues. Germline-derived CDR1 and CDR2 are KGHDR and SFDVKD. The ends were cut back, 4 bases at V and 7 bases at J, with 25 bases in the middle. In DNA form, the CDR3 reads TGTGCCACCAGTGACCCGACCTTTAGCGAGAGCGGTAAAAATGAGCAGTTCTTC. Translated: CATSDPTFSESGKNEQFF.

This sequence joins TRBV5-1 and TRBJ1-4, with TRBD1 identical over 12 bases. The CDR3 contains 16 residues. V was pared by 3 bases and J by 8 bases, with 8 bases of the junction left unmatched. CDR1 and CDR2 (germline): SGHRS, YFSETQ. The CDR3 DNA reads TGCGCCAGCAGCTCCGGGGACAGGGGGCGCGAAGAAAAACTGTTTTTT. It yields the protein CASSSGDRGREEKLFF. Combining the CDR3 with reference TRBV5-1 and TRBJ1-4 gives the whole variable domain KAGVTQTPRYLIKTRGQQVTLSCSPISGHRSVSWYQQTPGQGLQFLFEYFSETQRNKGNFPGRFSGRQFSNSRSEMNVSTLELGDSALYLCASSSGDRGREEKLFFGSGTQLSVL.

The chain has TRBV9 and TRBJ2-3, with D possibly TRBD1 on 5 matching bases. Germline CDR1 and CDR2: SGDLS and YYNGEE. The CDR3 contains 16 residues. V dropped 3 bases and J dropped 0 bases, with 14 bases sitting between them. CDR3 bases: TGTGCCAGCAGCGAAGGGGATGTTTCGAGCACAGATACGCAGTATTTT. Translation gives CASSEGDVSSTDTQYF. Full variable domain (remainder filled in from reference TRBV9 and TRBJ2-3): DSGVTQTPKHLITATGQRVTLRCSPRSGDLSVYWYQQSLDQGLQFLIQYYNGEERAKGNILERFSAQQFPDLHSELNLSSLELGDSALYFCASSEGDVSSTDTQYFGPGTRLTVL.

The rearrangement joins TRBV5-1 to TRBJ2-2; TRBD1 agrees at 9 bases. The junction had 7 bases not matched to a gene; V was cut back by 3 bases and J by 4 bases. Germline values: CDR1 SGHRS, CDR2 YFSETQ. This CDR3 has 16 residues. The CDR3 region is CASSWDRVGSTGELFF. The DNA of the CDR3 is TGCGCCAGCAGCTGGGACAGGGTGGGGAGCACCGGGGAGCTGTTTTTT.